This T cell receptor beta chain was captured in a study of vaccination effects on CD4 cells after COVID-19 (dated 2022 in TCRdb). Looking at the study overall: In the ViraFEST assay, PBMC were stimulated with viral peptide pools, and antigen-specific CD4+ T cell clonotypes were then identified by expansion using TCR sequencing. Cultures from other donors in the study were sequenced using the Oncomine TCR Beta short-read assay on an Illumina iSeq 100. A total of approximately 9 COVID-19 convalescent patients and several SARS-CoV-2-naive healthy vaccine recipients were included in the full study. Each well held two million PBMC cultured in IMDM containing roughly 5% human AB serum, roughly 10 IU/ml IL-2 and gentamicin, along with around 11 ug/ml peptides. The study compared SARS-CoV-2 spike-specific CD4+ TCR repertoires before and after mRNA vaccination in COVID-19 convalescent patients and infection-naive vaccine recipients. Post-vaccine samples across the study were collected a median of 72 days after the second dose, with a range of 14 to 241. Points the paper makes about the study in general: The study was limited by a small number of convalescent patients and lacked early post-infection timepoints. Among healthy vaccine recipients, nearly all vaccine-induced clones were SARS-CoV-2 mono-reactive, and only 1 of 255 was cross-reactive with common cold coronaviruses. Clones induced by infection and clones induced by vaccination both contracted markedly at late timepoints after vaccination, which fits with T cell responses waning over time.

About this clone: No antigen is known for it. There are no base qualities to consult, and no much larger clone falls within one base.

After approximately 11 days of culture, CD4+ T cells were isolated with the EasySep CD4+ T cell isolation kit. Two doses of either the BNT162b2 or the mRNA-1273 mRNA SARS-CoV-2 vaccine were administered to participants. Negative nucleocapsid antibody results before and after vaccination confirmed that the healthy vaccine recipients had no prior SARS-CoV-2 infection. On days 3 and 7, half of the culture medium was replaced with fresh IL-2-containing medium. Each peptide stimulation condition was cultured in triplicate wells unless otherwise noted. Using Ficoll-Paque Plus gradient centrifugation, PBMC were separated from whole blood and then either used fresh or cryopreserved at -140C. The QIAamp micro DNA kit was used to extract genomic DNA from the cultured CD4+ T cells. The library was obtained by the immunoSEQ multiplex PCR assay. DNA from the cultured, isolated CD4+ T cells was subjected to TCR beta CDR3 sequencing. On the study's bioinformatics: Non-productive TCR sequences were removed, reads were trimmed to the CDR3 region, and CDR3s of at least 7 amino acids were retained. Antigen-specific clonotypes were identified with the MANAFEST web app by comparing expansion in peptide wells against reference cultures. To be called positive, a clone needed expansion at FDR<0.05 compared with the reference and with all other wells, an odds ratio greater than 5, and a frequency greater than 0.1% in two replicate wells. Clonotypes significantly expanded in SARS-CoV-2 spike wells and in at least one common cold coronavirus spike condition were defined as cross-reactive. Levenshtein distance calculated with the stringdist R package was used to assess CDR3 similarity, and unrooted trees were constructed with ape in R 3.6.1. TCRdb obtained this table from immuneACCESS and retained in-frame rearrangements with V and J assigned. These tables miss some clones; where compared with another copy, unresolved V genes account for less than half of the shortfall, and the remainder is unexplained. The V and J calls and the clone size are those of that table, but D and trimming were determined from the DNA. The sample yields about 40,000 clones; more than 65% were counted once. Approximately 7.7% of the sample is in the top ten clones.

The sequence was collected from a human donor who received a COVID-19 vaccine. Sequences were derived from CD4+ T cells from PBMCs cultured without peptide, sampled after COVID-19 vaccination.

The DNA sequence reads TGTGCCAGTAGTATCTCAAACCAAGAGACCCAGTACTTC. This yields the protein CASSISNQETQYF. Recombination linked TRBV19 to TRBJ2-5, with the D gene not confidently named. Its CDR3 holds 13 amino acids, cysteine through phenylalanine. Only the CDR3 DNA is retained, 39 bases long and in frame from the first base. Trimming at the junction amounts to 3 bases on V and 0 bases on J, and the germline ends lie 5 bases apart. The germline V gene (reference sequence) provides CDR1 LNHDA and CDR2 SQIVND.